The next 3 T cell receptor beta chains were all read from a single sample in a study of pediatric ulcerative colitis. Data came from immunoSEQ multiplex PCR; TCRdb stores just in-frame clones and leaves some out. This table holds 35,000 or so clones, roughly 73% found once. One to two pinch biopsies were taken from the rectum during colonoscopy. The sample comprised gut tissue. These receptors originate from a boy aged 5 to 17 with moderate ulcerative colitis.

The table lists this clone with a few counts. The chain employs TRBV5-8 and TRBJ1-1; D is unresolved. With 2 bases removed from V and 1 base from J, the gap between germline ends came to 6 bases. Germline V CDR1 and CDR2: SGHTS, YDEGEE. The CDR3 is 13 amino acids. The CDR3 is CASSFVGNTEAFF. CDR3 nucleotides: TGTGCCAGCAGCTTTGTGGGGAACACTGAAGCTTTCTTT.

This clone was seen only a few times. The chain recombines TRBV5-1 with TRBJ1-3, with D hard to call. Germline V CDR1 and CDR2: SGHRS, YFSETQ. Trimming shortened V by 2 bases and J by 0 bases, and 9 bases separated the two germline ends. CDR3 size: 15 residues. CDR3: CASSFTQASGNTIYF. CDR3 bases: TGCGCCAGCAGCTTTACTCAGGCCTCTGGAAACACCATATATTTT.

The rearrangement links TRBV7-3 to TRBJ1-2, with a weak D call TRBD1 (5 bases). This CDR3 is built from 15 residues. Trimming cost V 1 base and J 4 bases, with 13 bases left between them. Per germline, CDR1 SGHTA and CDR2 FQGTGA. CDR3 amino acids: CASSLNGGSGYGYTF. The CDR3, as DNA: TGTGCCAGCAGCTTAAATGGGGGTTCGGGCTATGGCTACACCTTC.